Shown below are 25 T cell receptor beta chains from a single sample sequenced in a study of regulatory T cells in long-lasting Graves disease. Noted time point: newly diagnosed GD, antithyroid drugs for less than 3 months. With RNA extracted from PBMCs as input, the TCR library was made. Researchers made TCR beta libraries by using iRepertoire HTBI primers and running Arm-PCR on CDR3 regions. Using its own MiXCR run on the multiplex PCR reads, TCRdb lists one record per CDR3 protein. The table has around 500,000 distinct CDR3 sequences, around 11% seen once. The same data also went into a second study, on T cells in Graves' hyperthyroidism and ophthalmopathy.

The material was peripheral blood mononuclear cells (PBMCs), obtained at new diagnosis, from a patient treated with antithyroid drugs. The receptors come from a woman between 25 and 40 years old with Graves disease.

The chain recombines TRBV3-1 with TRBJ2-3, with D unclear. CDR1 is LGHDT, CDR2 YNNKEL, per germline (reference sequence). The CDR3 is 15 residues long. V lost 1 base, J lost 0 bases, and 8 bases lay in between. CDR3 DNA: TGTGCCAGCAGCCAAGGGCTTACTAGCACAGATACGCAGTATTTT. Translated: CASSQGLTSTDTQYF.

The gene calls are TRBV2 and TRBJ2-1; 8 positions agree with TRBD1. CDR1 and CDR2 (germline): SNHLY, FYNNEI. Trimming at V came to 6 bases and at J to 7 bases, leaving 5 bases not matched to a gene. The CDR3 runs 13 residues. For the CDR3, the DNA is TGTGCCAGCAGAAGGACAGGGAGTAATGAGCAGTTCTTC. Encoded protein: CASRRTGSNEQFF.

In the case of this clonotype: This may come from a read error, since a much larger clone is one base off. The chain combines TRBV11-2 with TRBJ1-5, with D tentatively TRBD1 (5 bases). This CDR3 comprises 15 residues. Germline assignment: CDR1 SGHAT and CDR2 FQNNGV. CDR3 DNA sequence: TGTGCCAGCAGCCCTTCGGGGGATAGCAATCAGCCCCAGCCTTTT. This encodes CASSPSGDSNQPQPF. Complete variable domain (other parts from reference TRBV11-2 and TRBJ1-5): EAGVAQSPRYKIIEKRQSVAFWCNPISGHATLYWYQQILGQGPKLLIQFQNNGVVDDSQLPKDRFSAERLKGVDSTLKIQPAKLEDSAVYLCASSPSGDSNQPQPFGDGTRLSIL.

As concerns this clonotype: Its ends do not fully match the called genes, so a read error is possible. Here the CDR3 reads CASSLGIAGGYSTDTHYF. For the CDR3, the DNA is TGTGCCAGCAGCTTAGGGATAGCGGGAGGCTATAGCACAGATACGCACTATTTT. The chain is built from TRBV7-3 and TRBJ2-3, with 10 bases identical to TRBD2. This CDR3 comprises 18 residues. In germline, CDR1 is SGHTA, CDR2 FQGTGA.

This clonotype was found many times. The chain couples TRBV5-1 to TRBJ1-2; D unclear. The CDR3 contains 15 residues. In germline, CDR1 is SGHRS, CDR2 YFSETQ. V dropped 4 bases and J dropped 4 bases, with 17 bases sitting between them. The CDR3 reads CASSPYPKSVYGYTF. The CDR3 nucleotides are TGCGCCAGCAGCCCCTACCCGAAGAGCGTCTATGGCTACACCTTC.

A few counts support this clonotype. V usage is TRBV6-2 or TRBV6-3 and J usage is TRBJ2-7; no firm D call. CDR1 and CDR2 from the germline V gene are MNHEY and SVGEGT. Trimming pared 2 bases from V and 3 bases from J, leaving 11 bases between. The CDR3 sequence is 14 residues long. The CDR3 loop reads CASSYGPGNYEQYF. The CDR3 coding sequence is TGTGCCAGCAGTTACGGCCCGGGCAACTACGAGCAGTACTTC.

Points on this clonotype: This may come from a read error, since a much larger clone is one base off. CDR3: CASRGSASGLKEQYF. The CDR3 DNA is TGCGCCAGCAGAGGATCGGCTAGCGGCCTTAAAGAGCAGTACTTC. The J gene is TRBJ2-7, the V gene TRBV10-2; 7 bases fit TRBD2. The V segment lost 6 bases and the J segment 7 bases; nucleotides outside the gene matches: 15. The CDR3 length is 15 residues. Germline V gene sequence: CDR1 WSHSY, CDR2 SAAADI.

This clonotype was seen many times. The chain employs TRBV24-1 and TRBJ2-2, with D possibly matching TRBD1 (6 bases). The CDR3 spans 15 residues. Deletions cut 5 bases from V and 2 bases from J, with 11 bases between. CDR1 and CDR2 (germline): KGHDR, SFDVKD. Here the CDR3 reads CATSVTGINTGELFF. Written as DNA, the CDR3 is TGTGCCACCAGTGTTACAGGGATAAACACCGGGGAGCTGTTTTTT.

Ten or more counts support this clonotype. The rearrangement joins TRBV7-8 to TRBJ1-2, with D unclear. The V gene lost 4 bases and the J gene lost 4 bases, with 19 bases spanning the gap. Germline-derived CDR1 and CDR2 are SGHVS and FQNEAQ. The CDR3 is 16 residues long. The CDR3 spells CASSSTTGNILYGYTF. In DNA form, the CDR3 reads TGTGCCAGCAGCTCCACAACGGGAAACATCCTCTATGGCTACACCTTC.

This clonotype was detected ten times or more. The CDR3 spells CASSQGGEVGQPQHF. The DNA of the CDR3 is TGTGCCAGCAGCCAAGGGGGTGAGGTAGGTCAGCCCCAGCATTTT. The rearrangement joins TRBV3-1 to TRBJ1-5, with D uncertain. Germline loops: CDR1 LGHDT, CDR2 YNNKEL (reference sequence). The CDR3 loop spans 15 amino acids. V lost 1 base to trimming and J lost 6 bases, with 13 bases between them.

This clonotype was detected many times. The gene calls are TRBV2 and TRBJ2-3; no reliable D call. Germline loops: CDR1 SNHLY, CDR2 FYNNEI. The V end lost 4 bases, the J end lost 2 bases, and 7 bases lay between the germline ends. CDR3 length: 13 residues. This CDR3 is CASSGRYTDTQYF. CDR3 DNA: TGTGCCAGCAGTGGCCGGTACACAGATACGCAGTATTTT.

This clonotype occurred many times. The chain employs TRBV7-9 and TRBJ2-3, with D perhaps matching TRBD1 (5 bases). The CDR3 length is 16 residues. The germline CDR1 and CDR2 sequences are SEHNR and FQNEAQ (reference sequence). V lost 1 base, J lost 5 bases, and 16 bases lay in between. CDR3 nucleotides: TGTGCCAGCAGCTTAGTGCTGCAGCTGCAGGGAGATACGCAGTATTTT. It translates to CASSLVLQLQGDTQYF.

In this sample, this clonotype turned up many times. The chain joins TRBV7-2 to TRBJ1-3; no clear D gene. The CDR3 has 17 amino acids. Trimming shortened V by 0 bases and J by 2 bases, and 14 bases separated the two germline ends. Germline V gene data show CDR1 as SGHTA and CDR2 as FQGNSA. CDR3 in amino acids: CASSLAVGWQAGNTIYF. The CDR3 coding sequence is TGTGCCAGCAGCTTAGCTGTGGGGTGGCAGGCTGGAAACACCATATATTTT.

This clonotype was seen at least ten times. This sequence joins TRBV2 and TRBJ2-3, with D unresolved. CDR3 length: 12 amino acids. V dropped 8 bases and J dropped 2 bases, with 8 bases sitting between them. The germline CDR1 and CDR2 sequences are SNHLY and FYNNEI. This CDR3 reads CASVAATDTQYF. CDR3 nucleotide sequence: TGTGCCAGCGTGGCGGCCACAGATACGCAGTATTTT.

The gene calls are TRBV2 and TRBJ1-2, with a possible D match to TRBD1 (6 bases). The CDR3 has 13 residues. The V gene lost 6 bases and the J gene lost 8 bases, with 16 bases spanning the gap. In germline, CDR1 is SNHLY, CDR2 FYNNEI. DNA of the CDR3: TGTGCCAGCAGCGTAAAGGGGGACGGCGGCTACACCTTC. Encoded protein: CASSVKGDGGYTF.

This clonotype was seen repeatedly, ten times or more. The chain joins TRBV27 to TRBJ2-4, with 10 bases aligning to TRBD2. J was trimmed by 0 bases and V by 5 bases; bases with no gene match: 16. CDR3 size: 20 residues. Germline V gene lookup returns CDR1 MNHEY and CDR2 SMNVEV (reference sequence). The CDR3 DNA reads TGTGCCAGCAGTCGTTATAGCGGGAGGTCGAGAGGAGGAGCCAAAAACATTCAGTACTTC. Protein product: CASSRYSGRSRGGAKNIQYF.

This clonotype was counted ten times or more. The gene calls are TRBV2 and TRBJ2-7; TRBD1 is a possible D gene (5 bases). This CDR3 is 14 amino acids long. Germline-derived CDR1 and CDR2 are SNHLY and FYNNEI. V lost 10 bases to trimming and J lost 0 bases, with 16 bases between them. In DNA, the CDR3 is TGTGCCACCACCTTGACAGAAATCTCCTACGAGCAGTACTTC. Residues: CATTLTEISYEQYF.

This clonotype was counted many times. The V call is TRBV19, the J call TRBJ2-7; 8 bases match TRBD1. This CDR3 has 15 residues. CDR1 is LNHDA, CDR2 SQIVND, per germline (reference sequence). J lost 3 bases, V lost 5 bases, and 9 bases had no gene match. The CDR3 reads CASSAPGQGIYEQYF. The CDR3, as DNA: TGTGCCAGTAGTGCCCCCGGACAGGGTATCTACGAGCAGTACTTC.

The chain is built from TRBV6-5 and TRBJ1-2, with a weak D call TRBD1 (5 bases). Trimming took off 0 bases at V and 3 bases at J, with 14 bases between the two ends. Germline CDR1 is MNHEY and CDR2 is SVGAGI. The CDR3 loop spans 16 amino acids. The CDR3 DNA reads TGTGCCAGCAGTTACTCCGTCGGGGGGAAGGACTATGGCTACACCTTC. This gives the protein CASSYSVGGKDYGYTF.

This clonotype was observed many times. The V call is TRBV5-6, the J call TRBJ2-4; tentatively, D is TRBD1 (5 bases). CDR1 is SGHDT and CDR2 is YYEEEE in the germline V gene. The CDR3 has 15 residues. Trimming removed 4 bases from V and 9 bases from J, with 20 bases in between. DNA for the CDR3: TGTGCCAGCAGCGCTTGGCCACCCCATGGGGCCATTCAGTACTTC. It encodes CASSAWPPHGAIQYF.

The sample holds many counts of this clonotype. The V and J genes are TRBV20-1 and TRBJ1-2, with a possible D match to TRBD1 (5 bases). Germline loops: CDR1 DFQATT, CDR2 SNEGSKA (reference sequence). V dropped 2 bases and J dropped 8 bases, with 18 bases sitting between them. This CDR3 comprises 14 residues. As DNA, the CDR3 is TGCAGTGCTAGATCAGGGCTTTTAGTGTCCGGCTACACCTTC. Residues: CSARSGLLVSGYTF.

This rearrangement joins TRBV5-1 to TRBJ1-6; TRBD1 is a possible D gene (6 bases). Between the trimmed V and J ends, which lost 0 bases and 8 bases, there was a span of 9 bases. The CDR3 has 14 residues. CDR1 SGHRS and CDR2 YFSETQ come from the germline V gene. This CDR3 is CASSLVGAYSPLHF. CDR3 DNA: TGCGCCAGCAGCTTGGTGGGGGCCTATTCACCCCTCCACTTT. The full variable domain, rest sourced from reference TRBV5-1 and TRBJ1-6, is KAGVTQTPRYLIKTRGQQVTLSCSPISGHRSVSWYQQTPGQGLQFLFEYFSETQRNKGNFPGRFSGRQFSNSRSEMNVSTLELGDSALYLCASSLVGAYSPLHFGNGTRLTVT.

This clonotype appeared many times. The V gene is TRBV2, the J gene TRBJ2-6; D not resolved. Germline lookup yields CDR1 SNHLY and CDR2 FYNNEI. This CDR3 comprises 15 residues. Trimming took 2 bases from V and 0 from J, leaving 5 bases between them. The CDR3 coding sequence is TGTGCCAGCAGTGAACTAGACTCTGGGGCCAACGTCCTGACTTTC. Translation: CASSELDSGANVLTF.

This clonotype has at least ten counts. The chain's CDR3 is CASSLQGGSPRYF. CDR3 nucleotides: TGTGCCAGCAGTTTACAGGGCGGGTCTCCGAGGTACTTC. The chain employs TRBV27 and TRBJ2-7; the D call may be TRBD1 or TRBD2 (5 bases each). The CDR3 covers 13 residues. The germline V gene has CDR1 MNHEY and CDR2 SMNVEV (reference sequence). Trimming cost V 2 bases and J 12 bases, with 17 bases left between them.

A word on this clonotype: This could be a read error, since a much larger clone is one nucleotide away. CDR3 sequence reads: CGARDRGSLASPLHF. CDR3 in DNA: TGCGGTGCTAGAGATAGGGGAAGTCTAGCTTCACCCCTCCACTTT. V is TRBV20-1 and J is TRBJ1-6, with TRBD1 as a possible D gene (5 bases). The CDR3 runs to 15 residues. Germline V lookup: CDR1 DFQATT, CDR2 SNEGSKA (reference sequence).